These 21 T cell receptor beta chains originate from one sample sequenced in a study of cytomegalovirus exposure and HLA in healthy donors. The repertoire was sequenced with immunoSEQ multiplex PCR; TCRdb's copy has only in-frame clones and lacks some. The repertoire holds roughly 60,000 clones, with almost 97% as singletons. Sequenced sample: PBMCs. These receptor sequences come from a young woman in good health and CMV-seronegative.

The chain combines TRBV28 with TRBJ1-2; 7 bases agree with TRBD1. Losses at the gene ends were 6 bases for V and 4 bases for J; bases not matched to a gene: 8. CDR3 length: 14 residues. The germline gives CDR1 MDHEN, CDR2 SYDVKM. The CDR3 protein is CASSAGGGVYGYTF. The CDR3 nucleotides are TGTGCCAGCAGCGCCGGAGGGGGCGTCTATGGCTACACCTTC.

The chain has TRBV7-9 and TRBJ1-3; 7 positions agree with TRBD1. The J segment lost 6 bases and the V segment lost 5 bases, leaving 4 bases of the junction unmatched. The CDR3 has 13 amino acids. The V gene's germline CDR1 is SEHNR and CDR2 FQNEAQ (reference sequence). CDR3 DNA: TGTGCCAGCAGCCCAGGGACAGTAAACACCATATATTTT. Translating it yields CASSPGTVNTIYF.

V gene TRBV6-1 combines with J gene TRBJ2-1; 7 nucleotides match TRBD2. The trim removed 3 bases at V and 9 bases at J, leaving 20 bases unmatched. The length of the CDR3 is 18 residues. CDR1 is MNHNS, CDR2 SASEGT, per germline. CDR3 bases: TGTGCCAGCAGTGAGGTCCGGGGAGTTGGGGCGGGGGTTTTTGAGCAGTTCTTC. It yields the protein CASSEVRGVGAGVFEQFF.

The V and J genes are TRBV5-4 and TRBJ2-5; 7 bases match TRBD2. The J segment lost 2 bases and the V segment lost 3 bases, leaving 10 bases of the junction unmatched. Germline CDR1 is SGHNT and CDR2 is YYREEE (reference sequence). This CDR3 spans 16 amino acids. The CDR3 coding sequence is TGTGCCAGCAGCTGGGCGGAGGGAGGGGAACAAGAGACCCAGTACTTC. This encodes CASSWAEGGEQETQYF. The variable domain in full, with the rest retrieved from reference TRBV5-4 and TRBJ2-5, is ETGVTQSPTHLIKTRGQQVTLRCSSQSGHNTVSWYQQALGQGPQFIFQYYREEENGRGNFPPRFSGLQFPNYSSELNVNALELDDSALYLCASSWAEGGEQETQYFGPGTRLLVL.

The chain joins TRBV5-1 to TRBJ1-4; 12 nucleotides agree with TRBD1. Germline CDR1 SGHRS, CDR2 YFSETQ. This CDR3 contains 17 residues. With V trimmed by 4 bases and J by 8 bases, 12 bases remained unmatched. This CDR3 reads CASSLGQGATFGEKLFF. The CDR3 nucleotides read TGCGCCAGCAGCCTGGGACAGGGGGCTACCTTTGGAGAAAAACTGTTTTTT.

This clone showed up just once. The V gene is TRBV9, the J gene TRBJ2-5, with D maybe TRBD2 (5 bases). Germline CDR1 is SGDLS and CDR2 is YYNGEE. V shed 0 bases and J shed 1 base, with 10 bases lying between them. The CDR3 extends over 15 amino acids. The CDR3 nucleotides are TGTGCCAGCAGCGTAGCGCCGGGAACCCAAGAGACCCAGTACTTC. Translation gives CASSVAPGTQETQYF.

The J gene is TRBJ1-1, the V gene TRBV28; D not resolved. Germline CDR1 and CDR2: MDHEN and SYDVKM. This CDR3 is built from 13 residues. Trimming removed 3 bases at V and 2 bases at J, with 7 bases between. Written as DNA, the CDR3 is TGTGCCAGCAGTTTCCCAGGAAACACTGAAGCTTTCTTT. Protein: CASSFPGNTEAFF.

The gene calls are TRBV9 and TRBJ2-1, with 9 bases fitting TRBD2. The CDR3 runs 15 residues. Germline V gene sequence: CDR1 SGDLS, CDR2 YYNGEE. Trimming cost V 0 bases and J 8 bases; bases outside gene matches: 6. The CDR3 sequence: CASSVGSGSFYEQFF. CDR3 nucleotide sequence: TGTGCCAGCAGCGTAGGTAGCGGGAGTTTCTATGAGCAGTTCTTC.

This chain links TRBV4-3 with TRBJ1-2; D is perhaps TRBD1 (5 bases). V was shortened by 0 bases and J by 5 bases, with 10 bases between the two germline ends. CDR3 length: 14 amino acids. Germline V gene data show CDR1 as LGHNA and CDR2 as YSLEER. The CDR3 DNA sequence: TGCGCCAGCAGCCAAGATGGGGGGGTATATGGCTACACCTTC. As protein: CASSQDGGVYGYTF.

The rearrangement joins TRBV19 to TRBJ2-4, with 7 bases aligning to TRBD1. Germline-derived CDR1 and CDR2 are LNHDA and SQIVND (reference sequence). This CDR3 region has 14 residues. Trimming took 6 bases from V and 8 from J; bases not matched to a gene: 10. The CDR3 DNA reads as TGTGCCAGTAGGACAGGGACCACTGGGGACATTCAGTACTTC. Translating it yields CASRTGTTGDIQYF.

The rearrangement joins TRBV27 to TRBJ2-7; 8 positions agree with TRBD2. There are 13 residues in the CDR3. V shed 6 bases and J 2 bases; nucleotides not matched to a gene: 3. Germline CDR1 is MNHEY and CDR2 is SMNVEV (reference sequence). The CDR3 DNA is TGTGCCAGCAGGGGCGGGGGGACCTACGAGCAGTACTTC. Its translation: CASRGGGTYEQYF.

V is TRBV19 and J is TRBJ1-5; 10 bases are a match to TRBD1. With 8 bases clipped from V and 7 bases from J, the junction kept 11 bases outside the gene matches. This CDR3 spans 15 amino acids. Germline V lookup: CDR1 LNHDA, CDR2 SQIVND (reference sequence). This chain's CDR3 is CASGRTGGPRQPQHF. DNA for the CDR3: TGTGCCAGTGGCAGGACAGGGGGGCCCCGGCAGCCCCAGCATTTT.

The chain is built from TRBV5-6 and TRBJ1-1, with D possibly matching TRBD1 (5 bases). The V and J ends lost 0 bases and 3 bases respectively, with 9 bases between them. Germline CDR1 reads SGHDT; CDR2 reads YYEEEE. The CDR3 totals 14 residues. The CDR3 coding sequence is TGTGCCAGCAGCTTGGCAGGGAGGGACACTGAAGCTTTCTTT. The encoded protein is CASSLAGRDTEAFF.

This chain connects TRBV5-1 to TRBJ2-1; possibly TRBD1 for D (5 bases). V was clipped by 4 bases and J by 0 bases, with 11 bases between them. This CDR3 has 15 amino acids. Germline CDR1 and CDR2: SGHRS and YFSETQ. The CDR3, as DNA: TGCGCCAGCAGCCCACAGGTCCCCTCCTACAATGAGCAGTTCTTC. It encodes CASSPQVPSYNEQFF. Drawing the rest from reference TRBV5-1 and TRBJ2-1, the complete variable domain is KAGVTQTPRYLIKTRGQQVTLSCSPISGHRSVSWYQQTPGQGLQFLFEYFSETQRNKGNFPGRFSGRQFSNSRSEMNVSTLELGDSALYLCASSPQVPSYNEQFFGPGTRLTVL.

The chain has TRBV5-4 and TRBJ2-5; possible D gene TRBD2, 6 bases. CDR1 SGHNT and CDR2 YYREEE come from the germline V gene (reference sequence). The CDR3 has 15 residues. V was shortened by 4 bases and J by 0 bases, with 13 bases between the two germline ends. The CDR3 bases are TGTGCCAGCAGCCGCGGGACCGCGTACCAAGAGACCCAGTACTTC. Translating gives CASSRGTAYQETQYF.

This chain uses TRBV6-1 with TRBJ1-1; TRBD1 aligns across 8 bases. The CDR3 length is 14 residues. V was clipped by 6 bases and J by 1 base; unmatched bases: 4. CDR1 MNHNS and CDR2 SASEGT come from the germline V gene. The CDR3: CASRTGQANTEAFF. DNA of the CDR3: TGTGCCAGCAGGACGGGACAGGCGAACACTGAAGCTTTCTTT.

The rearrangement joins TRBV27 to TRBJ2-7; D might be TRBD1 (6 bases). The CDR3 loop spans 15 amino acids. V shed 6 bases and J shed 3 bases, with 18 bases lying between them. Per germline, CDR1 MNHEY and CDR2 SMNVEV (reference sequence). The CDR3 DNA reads TGTGCCAGCAGCCCAGAGGGGGTCTTGGGCTACGAGCAGTACTTC. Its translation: CASSPEGVLGYEQYF.

CDR3: CASSPPQGYGETQYF. In DNA form, the CDR3 reads TGTGCCAGCAGCCCTCCCCAGGGGTACGGAGAGACCCAGTACTTC. J is TRBJ2-5 and V is TRBV5-8; maybe TRBD1 (6 bases). The length of the CDR3 is 15 residues. Germline CDR1 reads SGHTS; CDR2 reads YDEGEE. With 4 bases removed from V and 4 bases from J, the gap between germline ends came to 17 bases.

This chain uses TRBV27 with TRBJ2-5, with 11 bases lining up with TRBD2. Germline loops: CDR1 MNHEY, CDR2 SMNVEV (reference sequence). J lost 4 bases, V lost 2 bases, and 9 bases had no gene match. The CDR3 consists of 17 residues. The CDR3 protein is CASSLSLAGGLLETQYF. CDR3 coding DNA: TGTGCCAGCAGTTTAAGTCTAGCGGGGGGACTGTTAGAGACCCAGTACTTC.

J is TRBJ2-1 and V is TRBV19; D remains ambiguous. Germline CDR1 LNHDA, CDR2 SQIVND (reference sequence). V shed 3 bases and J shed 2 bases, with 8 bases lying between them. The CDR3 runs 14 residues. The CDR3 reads CASSMPLPYNEQFF. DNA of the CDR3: TGTGCCAGTAGTATGCCACTGCCCTACAATGAGCAGTTCTTC.

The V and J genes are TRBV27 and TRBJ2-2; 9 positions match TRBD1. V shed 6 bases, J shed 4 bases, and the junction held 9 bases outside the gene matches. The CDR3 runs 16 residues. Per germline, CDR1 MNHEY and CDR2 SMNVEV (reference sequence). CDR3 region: CASSHLQGAGTGELFF. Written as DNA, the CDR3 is TGTGCCAGCAGCCATCTACAGGGGGCGGGCACCGGGGAGCTGTTTTTT.